These 5 T cell receptor beta chains share one sample of origin, sequenced in a study of early T cells in non-severe SARS-CoV-2 infection. TCRdb ran MiXCR on the 5' RACE reads and lists one entry per CDR3 protein. Counted here are 55,000 to 70,000 distinct CDR3 sequences, about 5.6% occurring once; the ten biggest clones make up roughly 6.4%. Material: whole blood. These receptor sequences come from an adult who was a healthcare worker with PCR-confirmed SARS-CoV-2 infection or an uninfected control (not recorded which).

This clonotype was seen repeatedly, ten times or more. The chain carries TRBV30 and TRBJ1-2, with 7 bases fitting TRBD1. Germline-derived CDR1 and CDR2 are GTSNPN and SVGIG (reference sequence). J was trimmed by 2 bases and V by 4 bases; bases with no gene match: 7. The CDR3 is 14 amino acids. CDR3 sequence: CAWTVGTANYGYTF. The CDR3 bases are TGTGCCTGGACCGTGGGGACAGCCAACTATGGCTACACCTTC.

The J gene is TRBJ1-5, the V gene TRBV18, with 12 bases that match TRBD1. Germline CDR1 and CDR2: KGHSH and LQKENI. The V segment lost 1 base and the J segment 4 bases; nucleotides outside the gene matches: 2. This CDR3 comprises 16 residues. The CDR3 loop reads CASSPLGQGANQPQHF. In DNA form, the CDR3 reads TGTGCCAGCTCACCACTGGGACAGGGGGCTAATCAGCCCCAGCATTTT.

V usage is TRBV5-1 and J usage is TRBJ2-5; 13 bases align to TRBD2. The CDR3 length is 16 residues. Germline CDR1 SGHRS, CDR2 YFSETQ. The ends lost 4 bases at V and 2 bases at J; junction bases unmatched: 5. The chain's CDR3 is CASSLSLAGGQETQYF. DNA of the CDR3: TGCGCCAGCAGCCTGTCACTAGCGGGGGGGCAAGAGACCCAGTACTTC.

This clonotype was seen repeatedly, ten times or more. This chain uses TRBV12-3 or TRBV12-4 with TRBJ1-5, with no clear D. This CDR3 comprises 15 residues. V lost 6 bases and J lost 7, with 19 bases in between. The CDR3 nucleotides read TGTGCCAGCAGGGTGGGAGGCATCGGCTTACAGCCCCAGCATTTT. Translation gives CASRVGGIGLQPQHF.

This clonotype was observed at least ten times. J is TRBJ2-5 and V is TRBV29-1, with 11 bases matching TRBD1. Germline assignment: CDR1 SQVTM and CDR2 ANQGSEA. CDR3 length equals 13 residues. J was trimmed by 7 bases and V by 5 bases; bases with no gene match: 6. The DNA of the CDR3 is TGCAGCGTTCGCGGACAGGGGGCGGTGACCCAGTACTTC. Amino acid sequence: CSVRGQGAVTQYF.